Detailed here is one TCR beta chain. This record comes from a study of blood T cell repertoires in COVID-19. As for the study in general: The study drew acute and convalescent COVID-19 samples from the United States, Italy and Spain.

Sequencing used immunoSEQ multiplex PCR; TCRdb keeps in-frame clones, though not all of them. The sample has over 600,000 clones, 80% to 90% seen once. This CDR3 contains 17 residues. CDR1 is SGHNT and CDR2 is YYREEE in the germline V gene (reference sequence). Trimming pared 2 bases from V and 4 bases from J, leaving 18 bases between. The TCR comes from a young woman with acute or convalescent COVID-19. The genes are TRBV5-4 and TRBJ1-4; no firm D call. Input material: peripheral blood. This CDR3 is CASSFGLPNPNNEKLFF. The CDR3 DNA is TGTGCCAGCAGCTTCGGGTTGCCAAACCCCAATAATGAAAAACTGTTTTTT.